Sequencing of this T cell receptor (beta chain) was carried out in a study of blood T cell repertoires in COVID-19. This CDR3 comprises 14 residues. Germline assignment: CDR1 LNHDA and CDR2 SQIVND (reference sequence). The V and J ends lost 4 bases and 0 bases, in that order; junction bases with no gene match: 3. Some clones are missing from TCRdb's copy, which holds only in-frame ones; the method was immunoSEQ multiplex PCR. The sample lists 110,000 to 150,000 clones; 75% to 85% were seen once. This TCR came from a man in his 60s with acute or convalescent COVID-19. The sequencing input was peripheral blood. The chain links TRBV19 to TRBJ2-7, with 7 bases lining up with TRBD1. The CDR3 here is CASSNPGGSYEQYF. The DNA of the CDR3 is TGTGCCAGTAGTAACCCAGGGGGCTCCTACGAGCAGTACTTC.